This T cell receptor (beta chain) stems from a study of cytomegalovirus exposure and HLA in healthy donors. Study findings and constraints: It is likely that the observed cluster of highly shared sequence variants was a sequencing artifact. A missense variant in DCLRE1C was later tied to TCR beta V- and J-gene trimming.

A remark on this clone: Its antigen is not identified.

Primers included in the PCR were 60 Vbeta and 13 Jbeta primers. Sequenced by immunoSEQ multiplex PCR; TCRdb stores in-frame clones only, minus some. Altogether around 120,000 clones are present, around two thirds being singletons, with the ten largest covering 3.8%. The ends were cut back, 0 bases at V and 8 bases at J, with 12 bases in the middle. Germline V gene data show CDR1 as SGDLS and CDR2 as YYNGEE. CDR3 length: 14 residues. This clonotype was obtained from a man younger than 45 in good health and CMV-seropositive. The V call is TRBV9, the J call TRBJ1-5; a possible D gene is TRBD1 (5 bases). Sequencing used PBMCs. The CDR3: CASSVDGGRKPQHF. Here the CDR3 DNA reads TGTGCCAGCAGCGTAGATGGGGGGAGGAAGCCCCAGCATTTT.